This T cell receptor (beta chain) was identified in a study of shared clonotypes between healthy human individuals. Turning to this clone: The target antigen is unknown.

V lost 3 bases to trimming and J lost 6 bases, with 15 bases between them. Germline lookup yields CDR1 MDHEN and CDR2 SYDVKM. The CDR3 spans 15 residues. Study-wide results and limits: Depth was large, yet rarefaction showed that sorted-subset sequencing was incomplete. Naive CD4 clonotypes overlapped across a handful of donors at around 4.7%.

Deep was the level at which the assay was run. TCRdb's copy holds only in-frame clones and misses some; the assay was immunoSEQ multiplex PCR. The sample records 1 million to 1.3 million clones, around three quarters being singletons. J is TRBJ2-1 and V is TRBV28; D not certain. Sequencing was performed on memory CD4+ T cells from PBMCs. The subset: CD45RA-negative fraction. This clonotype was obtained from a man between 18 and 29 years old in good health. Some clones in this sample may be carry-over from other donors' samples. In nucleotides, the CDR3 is TGTGCCAGCAGTTTCTTGCGGAGACCTCCCAATGAGCAGTTCTTC. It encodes CASSFLRRPPNEQFF.